This T cell receptor beta chain was retrieved from a study of blood T cell repertoires in COVID-19. Study in general: Samples of COVID-19 (acute and convalescent) were obtained from the United States, Italy and Spain. T cells, B-cell-depleted T cells, or PBMCs provided the cDNA or gDNA that served as material.

Original handling: Reference gene primer amplification in the assay estimated nucleated cell counts. The assay was immunoSEQ multiplex PCR, and TCRdb's table has in-frame clones only and misses some. The V and J calls and clone size are taken from that table; D and trimming were inferred from the DNA. The data show over 100,000 clones, around 78% seen once. This CDR3 comprises 13 residues. Germline assignment: CDR1 MDHEN and CDR2 SYDVKM. Trimming cost V 7 bases and J 6 bases, with 16 bases left between them. This clone was detected only a few times. This sequence was found in a woman in her sixties with acute or convalescent COVID-19. The V call is TRBV28, the J call TRBJ2-7; maybe TRBD1 (5 bases). The sequencing input was peripheral blood. The CDR3 loop is CASMGLGTGEQYF. In nucleotides, the CDR3 is TGTGCCAGCATGGGGCTGGGAACCGGCGAGCAGTACTTC.